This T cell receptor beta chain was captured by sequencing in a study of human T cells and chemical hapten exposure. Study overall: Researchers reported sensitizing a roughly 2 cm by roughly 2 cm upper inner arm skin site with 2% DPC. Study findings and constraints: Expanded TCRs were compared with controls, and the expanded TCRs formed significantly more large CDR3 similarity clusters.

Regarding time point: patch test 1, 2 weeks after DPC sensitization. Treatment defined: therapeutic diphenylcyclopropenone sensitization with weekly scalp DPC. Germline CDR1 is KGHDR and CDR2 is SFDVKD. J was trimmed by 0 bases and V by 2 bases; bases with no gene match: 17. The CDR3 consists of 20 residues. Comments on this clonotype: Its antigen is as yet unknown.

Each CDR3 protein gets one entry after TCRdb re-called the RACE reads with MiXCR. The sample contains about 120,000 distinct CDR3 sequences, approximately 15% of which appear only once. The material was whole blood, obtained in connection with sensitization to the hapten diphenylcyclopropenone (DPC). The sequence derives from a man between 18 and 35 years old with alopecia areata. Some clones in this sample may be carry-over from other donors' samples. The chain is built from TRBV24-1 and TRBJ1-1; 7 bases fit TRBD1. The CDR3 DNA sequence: TGTGCCACCAGTGATTCCCCCATCGACAGGGTTCAGAAAGTGAACACTGAAGCTTTCTTT. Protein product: CATSDSPIDRVQKVNTEAFF.